What follows is one TCR beta chain and its context. Its specific antigen is unknown. There are no base qualities to consult, and no much larger clone falls within one base. The meaning of the sample's time point label: 100 days after allo-HCT. Blood from recipients was drawn roughly 28 days before transplant, then again at days 30, 100 and 180 after transplant. Nuclei Lysis Solution was used to extract genomic DNA from fresh or cryopreserved unfractionated peripheral blood mononuclear cells. This entry comes from a study of T cell clonotyping in hematopoietic cell transplantation (dated by TCRdb to 2020 to 2022). In the study overall: The study collected over a hundred blood samples from 35 consecutive transplant recipients and their related donors. Patients were recruited between 2015 and January 2017 and followed until September 2020 or death. Results and caveats for the whole study, not just this receptor: After transplant, TCR diversity in recipients dropped, and pathologically expanded clonotypes climbed progressively between day 30 and day 180. Recipient repertoires showed only a small fraction of overlap with donor repertoires, and over 97% appeared de novo at the given depth. The sample size was limited and the cells went unsorted, which meant the CD4 and CD8 repertoire contributions could not be told apart. Broader posttransplant TCR repertoire diversity was predicted by donor and pretransplant recipient Inverse Simpson Index values.

The immunoSEQ assay, a bias-controlled multiplex PCR with V- and J-specific primers, was used to amplify TCR beta CDR3 regions from genomic DNA. A second PCR step added a proprietary barcode and Illumina adapter sequences to the CDR3 amplicons. An Illumina MiSeq instrument was used for sequencing of the CDR3 libraries. The original methods were these. Export and quality control were done with immunoSEQ Analyzer 3.0, while downstream analyses used R Bioconductor and Immunarch. Repertoire metrics were calculated using only productive rearrangements within the normalized downsampled data set. Clonotypes larger than 5 templates in the normalized cohort were defined as pathologically expanded. The Inverse Simpson Index served as the measure of repertoire diversity. The non-normalized data set was used for CMV-specificity analyses so that all clonotypes could be captured. TCRdb retrieved this table from immuneACCESS and kept in-frame rearrangements only. Not all clones are present; in checked studies, unresolved V genes account for under half, and no reason is known for the remainder. D and trimming were read from the DNA, whereas the V and J calls and clone size are those reported in that table. Across this sample there are under 30,000 clones, with 90% to 95% seen only once. About 10% of the sample rests with the top ten.

Relative to germline, V is 5 bases shorter and J is 8 bases shorter, with 21 bases between their ends. Counted from cysteine to phenylalanine, this CDR3 has 15 amino acids. CDR3 DNA is the only sequence kept; it has 45 bases, read in frame from the first base. CDR1 LGHNA and CDR2 YSLEER were looked up in the germline V gene. Sequenced material: PBMCs, taken 100 days after allogeneic stem cell transplant. The rearrangement joined TRBV4-3 to TRBJ1-2, with the D gene too uncertain to name. The receptor comes from a female patient aged 50-59 years who had an allogeneic stem cell transplant from a related donor, so the T cells may come from the graft donor. Some clones in this sample may be carry-over from other donors' samples. The DNA reads TGCGCCAGCAGCTTCACTTCGCGGCAAAGCGAAGGCTACACCTTC. Translated, it reads CASSFTSRQSEGYTF.